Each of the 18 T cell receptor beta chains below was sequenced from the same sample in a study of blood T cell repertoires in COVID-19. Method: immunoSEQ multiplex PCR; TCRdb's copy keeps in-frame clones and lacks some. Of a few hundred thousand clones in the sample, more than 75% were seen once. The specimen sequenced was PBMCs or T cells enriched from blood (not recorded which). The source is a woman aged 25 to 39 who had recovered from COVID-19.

This CDR3 is CASSQPGQTATDTQYF. CDR3 DNA sequence: TGTGCCAGCTCACAACCGGGACAGACGGCCACAGATACGCAGTATTTT. This sequence joins TRBV18 and TRBJ2-3; 7 bases line up with TRBD1. The CDR3 runs 16 residues. The V segment lost 4 bases and the J segment 2 bases; nucleotides outside the gene matches: 9. The germline V gene has CDR1 KGHSH and CDR2 LQKENI.

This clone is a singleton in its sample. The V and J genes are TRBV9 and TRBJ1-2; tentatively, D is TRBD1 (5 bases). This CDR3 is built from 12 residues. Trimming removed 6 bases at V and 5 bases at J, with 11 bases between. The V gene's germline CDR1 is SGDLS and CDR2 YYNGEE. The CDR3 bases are TGTGCCAGCAACGAAGGGGCGTATGGCTACACCTTC. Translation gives CASNEGAYGYTF.

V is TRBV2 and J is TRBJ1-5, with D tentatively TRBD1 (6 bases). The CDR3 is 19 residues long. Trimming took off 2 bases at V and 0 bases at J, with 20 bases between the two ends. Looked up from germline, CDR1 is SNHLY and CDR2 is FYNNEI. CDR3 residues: CASSERGGTQAYSNQPQHF. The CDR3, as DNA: TGTGCCAGCAGTGAAAGGGGTGGGACACAGGCATATAGCAATCAGCCCCAGCATTTT.

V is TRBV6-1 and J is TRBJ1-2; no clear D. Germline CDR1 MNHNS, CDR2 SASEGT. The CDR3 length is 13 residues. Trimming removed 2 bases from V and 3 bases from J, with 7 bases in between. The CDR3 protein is CASSELAYYGYTF. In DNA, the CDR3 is TGTGCCAGCAGTGAACTGGCCTACTATGGCTACACCTTC.

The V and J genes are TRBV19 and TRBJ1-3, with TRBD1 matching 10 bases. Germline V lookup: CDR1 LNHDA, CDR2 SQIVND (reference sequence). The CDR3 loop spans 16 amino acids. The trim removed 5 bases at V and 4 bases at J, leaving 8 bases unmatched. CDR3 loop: CASSFRGTGDGNTIYF. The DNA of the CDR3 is TGTGCCAGTAGTTTCCGGGGGACAGGGGACGGAAACACCATATATTTT. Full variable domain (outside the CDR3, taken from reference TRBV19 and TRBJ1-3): DGGITQSPKYLFRKEGQNVTLSCEQNLNHDAMYWYRQDPGQGLRLIYYSQIVNDFQKGDIAEGYSVSREKKESFPLTVTSAQKNPTAFYLCASSFRGTGDGNTIYFGEGSWLTVV.

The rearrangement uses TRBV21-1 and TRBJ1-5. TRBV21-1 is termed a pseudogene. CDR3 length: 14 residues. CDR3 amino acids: CASSKVCGNQPQHF. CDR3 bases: TGTGCCAGCAGCAAAGTCTGTGGCAATCAGCCCCAGCATTTT.

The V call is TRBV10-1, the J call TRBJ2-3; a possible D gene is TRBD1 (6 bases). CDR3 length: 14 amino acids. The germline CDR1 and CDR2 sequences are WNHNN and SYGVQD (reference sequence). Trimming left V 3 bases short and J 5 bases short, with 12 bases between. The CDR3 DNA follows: TGCGCCAGCAGTGAAGGGACATCTCAAGATACGCAGTATTTT. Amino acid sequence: CASSEGTSQDTQYF.

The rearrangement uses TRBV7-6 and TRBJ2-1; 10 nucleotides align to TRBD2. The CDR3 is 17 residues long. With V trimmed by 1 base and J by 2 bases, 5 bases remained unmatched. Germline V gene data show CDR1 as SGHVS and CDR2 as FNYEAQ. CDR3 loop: CASSLERLAGAYNEQFF. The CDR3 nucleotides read TGTGCCAGCAGCTTAGAGAGGCTAGCGGGGGCCTACAATGAGCAGTTCTTC.

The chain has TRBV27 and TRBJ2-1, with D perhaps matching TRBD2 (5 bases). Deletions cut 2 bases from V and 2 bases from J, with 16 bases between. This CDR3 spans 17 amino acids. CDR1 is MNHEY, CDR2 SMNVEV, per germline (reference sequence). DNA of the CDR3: TGTGCCAGCAGTTTAAGGGTCCACGGGAAAGCCTACAATGAGCAGTTCTTC. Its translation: CASSLRVHGKAYNEQFF.

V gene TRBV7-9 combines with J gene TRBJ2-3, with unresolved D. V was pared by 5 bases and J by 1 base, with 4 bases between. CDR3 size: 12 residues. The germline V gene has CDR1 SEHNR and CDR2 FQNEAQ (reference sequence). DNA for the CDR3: TGTGCCAGCAGCCAGGGCACAGATACGCAGTATTTT. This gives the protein CASSQGTDTQYF.

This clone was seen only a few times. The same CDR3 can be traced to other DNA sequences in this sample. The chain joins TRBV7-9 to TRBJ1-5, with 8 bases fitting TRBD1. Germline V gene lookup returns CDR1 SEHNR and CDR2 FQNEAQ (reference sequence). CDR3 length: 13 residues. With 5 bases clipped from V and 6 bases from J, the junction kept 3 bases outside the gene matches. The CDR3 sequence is CASSQGAGQPQHF. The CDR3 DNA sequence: TGTGCCAGCAGCCAGGGGGCTGGTCAGCCCCAGCATTTT.

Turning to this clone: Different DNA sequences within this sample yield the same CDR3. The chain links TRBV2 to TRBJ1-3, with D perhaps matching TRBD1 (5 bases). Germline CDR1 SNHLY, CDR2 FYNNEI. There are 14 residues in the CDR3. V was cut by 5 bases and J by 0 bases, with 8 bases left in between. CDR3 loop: CASSPTGSGNTIYF. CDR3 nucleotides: TGTGCCAGCAGTCCAACAGGCTCTGGAAACACCATATATTTT.

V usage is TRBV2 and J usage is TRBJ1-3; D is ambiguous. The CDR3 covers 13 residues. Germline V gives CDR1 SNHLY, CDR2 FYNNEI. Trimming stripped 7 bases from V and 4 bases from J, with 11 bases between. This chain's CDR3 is CASTETEGNTIYF. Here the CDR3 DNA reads TGTGCCAGCACAGAAACGGAGGGAAACACCATATATTTT.

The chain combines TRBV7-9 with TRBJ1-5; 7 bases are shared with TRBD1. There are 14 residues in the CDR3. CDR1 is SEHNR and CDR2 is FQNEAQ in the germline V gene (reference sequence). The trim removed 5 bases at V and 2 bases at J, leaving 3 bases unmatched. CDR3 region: CASSTTGGNQPQHF. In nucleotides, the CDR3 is TGTGCCAGCAGCACTACAGGGGGCAATCAGCCCCAGCATTTT.

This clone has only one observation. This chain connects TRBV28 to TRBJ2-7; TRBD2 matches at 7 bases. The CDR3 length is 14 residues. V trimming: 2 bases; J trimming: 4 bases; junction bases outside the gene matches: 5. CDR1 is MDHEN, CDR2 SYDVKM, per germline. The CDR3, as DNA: TGTGCCAGCAGTTTAGGGGGGGTTAGGTACGAGCAGTACTTC. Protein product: CASSLGGVRYEQYF.

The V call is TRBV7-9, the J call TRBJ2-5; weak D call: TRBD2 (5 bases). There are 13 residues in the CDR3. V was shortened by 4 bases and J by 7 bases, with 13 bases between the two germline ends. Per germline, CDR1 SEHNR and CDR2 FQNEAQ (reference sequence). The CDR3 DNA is TGTGCCAGCAGCTCGACCCTTCTAGCGACCCAGTACTTC. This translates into CASSSTLLATQYF.

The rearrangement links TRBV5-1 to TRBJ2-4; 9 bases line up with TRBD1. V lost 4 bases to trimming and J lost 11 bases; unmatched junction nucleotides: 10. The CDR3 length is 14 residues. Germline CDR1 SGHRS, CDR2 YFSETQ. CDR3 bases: TGCGCCAGCAGCGGAACAGGGGGCGTGGGTCTTCAGTACTTC. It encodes CASSGTGGVGLQYF.

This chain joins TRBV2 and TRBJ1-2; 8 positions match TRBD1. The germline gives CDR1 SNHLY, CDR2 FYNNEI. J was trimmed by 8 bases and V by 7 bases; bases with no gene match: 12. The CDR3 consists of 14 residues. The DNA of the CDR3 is TGTGCCAGCAATCTTGGGCAGGGGGCTTGGGGCTACACCTTC. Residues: CASNLGQGAWGYTF.